This T cell receptor beta chain was recovered during a study of patients and donors after allogeneic stem cell transplantation. Germline values: CDR1 SGHRS, CDR2 YFSETQ. The CDR3 has 14 residues. Trimming pared 0 bases from V and 3 bases from J, leaving 10 bases between. This clonotype was seen at least ten times. TCRdb analysed the RT-PCR reads with MiXCR anew, one entry per CDR3 protein. The sample gives 150,000 to 200,000 distinct CDR3 sequences, about 24% of which show up once; 25% to 30% is in the top ten. The sequenced sample consisted of blood, either unsorted or a sorted T cell fraction (not recorded which). This receptor was taken from a human donor who was either an allogeneic HSCT recipient or a stem cell or donor lymphocyte infusion donor (not recorded which). It is not recorded whose cells these are; they may come from a transplant donor. The chain is built from TRBV5-1 and TRBJ2-7; tentative D call: TRBD1 (6 bases). In DNA form, the CDR3 reads TGCGCCAGCAGCTTGGACAGGGACGGCTACGAGCAGTACTTC. Its protein is CASSLDRDGYEQYF.